These 20 T cell receptor beta chains came from one sample sequenced in a study of neurological immune-mediated disorders. TCRdb analysed the 5' RACE reads with MiXCR anew, one entry per CDR3 protein. The table lists about 74,000 distinct CDR3 sequences, roughly 5.6% of them singletons. The source material was PBMCs. All receptors derive from a man aged 18 to 30 with multiple sclerosis.

This clonotype was observed many times. The chain joins TRBV7-2 to TRBJ2-5; TRBD2 agrees at 10 bases. From germline, CDR1 is SGHTA and CDR2 FQGNSA. V lost 2 bases and J lost 5; bases outside the gene matches: 5. The CDR3 consists of 15 residues. The CDR3 DNA sequence: TGTGCCAGCAGCTTACCAGCGGGAGGGCGGGAGACCCAGTACTTC. Translation: CASSLPAGGRETQYF.

This clonotype was found a few times. A much larger clone differs by one base, so this may be a read error. J is TRBJ2-1 and V is TRBV7-2; D gene uncertain. V dropped 6 bases and J dropped 7 bases, with 7 bases sitting between them. The CDR3 loop spans 11 amino acids. Per the germline V gene, CDR1 is SGHTA and CDR2 is FQGNSA. The CDR3, as DNA: TGTGCCAGCAGATTCCTGAATGAGCAGTTCTTC. It codes for CASRFLNEQFF.

This clonotype was counted many times. V and J are TRBV20-1 and TRBJ1-5; unclear D gene. Trimming cost V 5 bases and J 0 bases, with 8 bases left between them. Germline V gene lookup returns CDR1 DFQATT and CDR2 SNEGSKA (reference sequence). This CDR3 is built from 13 residues. CDR3 sequence: CSASHLSNQPQHF. The CDR3, as DNA: TGCAGTGCTTCCCACCTTAGCAATCAGCCCCAGCATTTT.

This clonotype was counted many times. The J gene is TRBJ2-7, the V gene TRBV11-1, with TRBD1 matching over 10 bases. Germline CDR1 is SGHAT and CDR2 is FQDESV (reference sequence). J was trimmed by 4 bases and V by 2 bases; bases with no gene match: 2. The CDR3 consists of 14 residues. The CDR3 sequence: CASSLLGQGYEQYF. As DNA, the CDR3 is TGTGCCAGCAGCTTACTGGGACAGGGGTACGAGCAGTACTTC.

At least ten counts were recorded for this clonotype. The chain joins TRBV12-3 or TRBV12-4 to TRBJ2-3; 12 nucleotides align to TRBD2. The CDR3 is made up of 16 amino acids. The V segment lost 5 bases and the J segment 1 base; nucleotides outside the gene matches: 4. The DNA of the CDR3 is TGTGCCAGCAGTCTCAGACTAGCGGGGGGCACAGATACGCAGTATTTT. Protein sequence: CASSLRLAGGTDTQYF.

The chain employs TRBV10-3 and TRBJ2-3; no clear D. CDR3 size: 13 residues. V was trimmed by 0 bases and J by 2 bases, leaving 3 bases between them. Germline V CDR1 and CDR2: ENHRY, SYGVKD. The CDR3 nucleotides read TGTGCCATCAGTGAGTCTTACACAGATACGCAGTATTTT. Protein sequence: CAISESYTDTQYF.

This clonotype came up many times. The chain combines TRBV5-1 with TRBJ1-6; weak D call: TRBD1 (5 bases). Germline V CDR1 and CDR2: SGHRS, YFSETQ. The germline V and J ends were trimmed by 3 bases and 13 bases, with 14 bases remaining between them. This CDR3 spans 13 amino acids. CDR3 region: CASSSVTGEPLHF. Written as DNA, the CDR3 is TGCGCCAGCAGCTCCGTGACGGGGGAGCCCCTCCACTTT.

This clonotype was counted between two and nine times. The chain employs TRBV19 and TRBJ2-5, with 15 bases that match TRBD2. Germline V lookup: CDR1 LNHDA, CDR2 SQIVND (reference sequence). This CDR3 has 18 residues. V shed 5 bases and J 5 bases; nucleotides not matched to a gene: 12. CDR3 coding DNA: TGTGCCAGTAGTGCAGGGACTAGCGGGAGGCCAATGAGGGAGACCCAGTACTTC. It encodes CASSAGTSGRPMRETQYF.

In its sample, this clonotype was seen many times. This chain links TRBV6-2 or TRBV6-3 with TRBJ2-6; 7 bases map to TRBD1. The CDR3 spans 19 residues. J was trimmed by 0 bases and V by 7 bases; bases with no gene match: 15. Per the germline V gene, CDR1 is MNHEY and CDR2 is SVGEGT. Here the CDR3 reads CASNTISGQTVSGANVLTF. CDR3 coding DNA: TGTGCCAGCAACACCATCTCGGGACAGACCGTCTCTGGGGCCAACGTCCTGACTTTC.

CDR3 protein: CASSSQQGSIGGRYTF. DNA for the CDR3: TGTGCCAGCAGCTCTCAGCAGGGGTCAATAGGAGGTCGGTACACCTTC. This rearrangement joins TRBV5-4 to TRBJ1-2, with D maybe TRBD1 (6 bases). Germline V gives CDR1 SGHNT, CDR2 YYREEE (reference sequence). V was cut by 3 bases and J by 11 bases, with 26 bases left in between. This CDR3 comprises 16 residues.

This clonotype was counted at least ten times. The chain has TRBV6-1 and TRBJ1-5, with a possible D match to TRBD1 (5 bases). Between the trimmed V and J ends, which lost 7 bases and 6 bases, there was a span of 16 bases. The CDR3 totals 14 residues. Germline V gives CDR1 MNHNS, CDR2 SASEGT. CDR3 in amino acids: CASKPGTPGQPQHF. CDR3 nucleotide sequence: TGTGCCAGCAAACCCGGGACTCCCGGTCAGCCCCAGCATTTT.

On this clonotype: This could be a read error, since a much larger clone is one nucleotide away. The J gene is TRBJ2-7, the V gene TRBV7-9, with D maybe TRBD2 (5 bases). From germline, CDR1 is SEHNR and CDR2 FQNEAQ (reference sequence). CDR3 length: 14 residues. The V and J ends lost 4 bases and 3 bases respectively, with 13 bases between them. CDR3 in amino acids: CASSSTRGVYEQYF. The CDR3 nucleotides are TGTGCCAGCAGCTCCACTAGAGGTGTCTACGAGCAGTACTTC.

This clonotype has just one count. The chain recombines TRBV5-1 with TRBJ2-7, with TRBD1 matching over 9 bases. The CDR3 has 13 amino acids. Germline-derived CDR1 and CDR2 are SGHRS and YFSETQ. After removal of 0 bases from V and 6 bases from J, the junction contained 1 base not matched to a gene. The CDR3 DNA is TGCGCCAGCAGCTTGGAGACAGGGGGCGAGCAGTACTTC. Protein product: CASSLETGGEQYF.

This clonotype has ten or more counts. The V gene is TRBV5-1, the J gene TRBJ2-1; D gene uncertain. The CDR3 spans 15 residues. Germline V lookup: CDR1 SGHRS, CDR2 YFSETQ. V was clipped by 2 bases and J by 0 bases, with 9 bases between them. Written as DNA, the CDR3 is TGCGCCAGCAGCTTAAGATATCTCTCCTACAATGAGCAGTTCTTC. This encodes CASSLRYLSYNEQFF. Full variable domain (rest looked up from reference TRBV5-1 and TRBJ2-1): KAGVTQTPRYLIKTRGQQVTLSCSPISGHRSVSWYQQTPGQGLQFLFEYFSETQRNKGNFPGRFSGRQFSNSRSEMNVSTLELGDSALYLCASSLRYLSYNEQFFGPGTRLTVL.

This clonotype was picked up many times. The V and J genes are TRBV6-1 and TRBJ1-4; no clear D. From germline, CDR1 is MNHNS and CDR2 SASEGT. The V end lost 2 bases, the J end lost 8 bases, and 9 bases lay between the germline ends. This CDR3 region has 13 residues. This CDR3 reads CASSERAAEKLFF. CDR3 DNA sequence: TGTGCCAGCAGTGAAAGGGCGGCGGAAAAACTGTTTTTT.

This clonotype has at least ten counts. The rearrangement joins TRBV10-3 to TRBJ1-2; 10 bases are a match to TRBD1. CDR3 length equals 15 residues. Germline trimming cut 2 bases from V and 2 bases from J; bases unmatched to any gene: 2. CDR1 ENHRY and CDR2 SYGVKD come from the germline V gene. The CDR3 protein is CAISEPGQGNYGYTF. CDR3 sequence (DNA): TGTGCCATCAGTGAGCCGGGACAGGGGAACTATGGCTACACCTTC.

This clonotype occurred a few times. The junction and the germline gene differ at one end; a read error may be behind it. The chain uses TRBV5-6 and TRBJ1-6, with D uncertain. The CDR3 is made up of 15 amino acids. Per the germline V gene, CDR1 is SGHDT and CDR2 is YYEEEE. Here the CDR3 reads CASSLDLGIGSPLNF. The CDR3 nucleotides read TGTGCCAGCAGCTTGGATTTGGGGATAGGGTCACCCCTCAACTTT. Complete variable domain (other parts from reference TRBV5-6 and TRBJ1-6): DAGVTQSPTHLIKTRGQQVTLRCSPKSGHDTVSWYQQALGQGPQFIFQYYEEEERQRGNFPDRFSGHQFPNYSSELNVNALLLGDSALYLCASSLDLGIGSPLNFGNGTRLTVT.

This clonotype was seen a handful of times. A read error may produce the germline difference seen at one junction end. The chain has TRBV7-9 and TRBJ2-6; TRBD2 agrees at 12 bases. CDR3 length equals 17 residues. The germline CDR1 and CDR2 sequences are SEHNR and FQNEAQ (reference sequence). The CDR3, as DNA: TGTGCCAGCAGCGGACTAGCGGGAATGTCGGGGGCCAAAGTCCTGACTTTC. Translating it yields CASSGLAGMSGAKVLTF. The full variable domain, its missing parts supplied by reference TRBV7-9 and TRBJ2-6, is DTGVSQNPRHKITKRGQNVTFRCDPISEHNRLYWYRQTLGQGPEFLTYFQNEAQLEKSRLLSDRFSAERPKGSFSTLEIQRTEQGDSAMYLCASSGLAGMSGAKVLTFGAGSRLTVL.

This clonotype has a count of ten or more. The rearrangement links TRBV6-5 to TRBJ1-1, with D perhaps TRBD1 (6 bases). CDR3 length: 14 amino acids. V shed 2 bases and J shed 6 bases, with 13 bases lying between them. The germline V gene encodes CDR1 MNHEY and CDR2 SVGAGI. The CDR3 loop is CASSYAPGAPEAFF. CDR3 DNA sequence: TGTGCCAGCAGTTACGCCCCGGGGGCCCCTGAAGCTTTCTTT.

This clonotype was seen ten or more times. The J gene is TRBJ2-7, the V gene TRBV7-9; D gene uncertain. This CDR3 is 12 amino acids long. Germline values: CDR1 SEHNR, CDR2 FQNEAQ (reference sequence). V was pared by 5 bases and J by 2 bases, with 7 bases between. The DNA for the CDR3 is TGTGCCAGCAGCCGAATGCCCTACGAGCAGTACTTC. Its protein product is CASSRMPYEQYF.